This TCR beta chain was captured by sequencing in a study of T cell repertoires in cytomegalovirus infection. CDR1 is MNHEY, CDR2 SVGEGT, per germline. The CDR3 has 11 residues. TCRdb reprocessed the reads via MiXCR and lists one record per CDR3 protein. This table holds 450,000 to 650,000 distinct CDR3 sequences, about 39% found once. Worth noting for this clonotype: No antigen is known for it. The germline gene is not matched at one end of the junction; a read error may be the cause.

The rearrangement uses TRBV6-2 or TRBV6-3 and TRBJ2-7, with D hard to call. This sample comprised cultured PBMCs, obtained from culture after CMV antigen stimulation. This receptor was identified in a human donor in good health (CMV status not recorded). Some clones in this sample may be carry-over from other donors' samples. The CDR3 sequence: CASATSNEQYF. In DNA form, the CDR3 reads TGTGCCAGCGCAACCTCCAACGAGCAGTACTTC.